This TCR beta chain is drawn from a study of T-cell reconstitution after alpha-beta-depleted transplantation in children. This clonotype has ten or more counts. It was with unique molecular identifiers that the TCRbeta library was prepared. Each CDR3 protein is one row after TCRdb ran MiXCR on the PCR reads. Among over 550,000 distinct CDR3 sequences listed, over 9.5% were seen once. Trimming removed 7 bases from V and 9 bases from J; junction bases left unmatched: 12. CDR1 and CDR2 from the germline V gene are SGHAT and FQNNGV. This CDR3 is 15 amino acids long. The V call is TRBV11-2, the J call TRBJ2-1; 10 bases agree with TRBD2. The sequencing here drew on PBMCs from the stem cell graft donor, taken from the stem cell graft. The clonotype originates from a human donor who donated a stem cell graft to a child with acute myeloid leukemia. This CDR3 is CASTSGRADTGEQFF. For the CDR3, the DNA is TGTGCCAGCACAAGCGGGAGGGCCGATACCGGTGAGCAGTTCTTC. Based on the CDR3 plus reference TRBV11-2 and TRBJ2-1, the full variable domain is EAGVAQSPRYKIIEKRQSVAFWCNPISGHATLYWYQQILGQGPKLLIQFQNNGVVDDSQLPKDRFSAERLKGVDSTLKIQPAKLEDSAVYLCASTSGRADTGEQFFGPGTRLTVL.